The 18 T cell receptor beta chains below were found in one sample sequenced in a study of T cell repertoires in cytomegalovirus infection. Their specific antigens are unknown. Each CDR3 protein gets one entry after TCRdb re-called the reads with MiXCR. The data contain a few hundred thousand distinct CDR3 sequences, roughly 25% of them singletons. The specimen comprised cultured PBMCs, sampled from culture after CMV antigen stimulation. The origin of the receptors is a human donor in good health (CMV status not recorded). Some clones in this sample may be carry-over from other donors' samples.

This sequence joins TRBV6-4 and TRBJ2-1; TRBD2 is a possible D gene (5 bases). The CDR3 is 12 residues long. Per the germline V gene, CDR1 is MRHNA and CDR2 is SNTAGT. V shed 8 bases and J shed 2 bases, with 7 bases lying between them. The CDR3 nucleotides read TGTGCCAGCCGACTACCCTACAATGAGCAGTTCTTC. It translates to CASRLPYNEQFF.

The J gene is TRBJ2-4, the V gene TRBV19; the D is unclear. There are 13 residues in the CDR3. V was trimmed by 5 bases and J by 6 bases, leaving 11 bases between them. The V gene's germline CDR1 is LNHDA and CDR2 SQIVND (reference sequence). This CDR3 is CASSPRPANIQYF. In DNA, the CDR3 is TGTGCCAGTAGTCCCCGACCGGCAAACATTCAGTACTTC.

The table lists this clonotype with many counts. The V call is TRBV7-8, the J call TRBJ2-7, with D possibly matching TRBD2 (6 bases). Germline values: CDR1 SGHVS, CDR2 FQNEAQ. The CDR3 extends over 14 amino acids. Between the trimmed V and J ends, which lost 5 bases and 1 base, there was a span of 12 bases. CDR3 bases: TGTGCCAGCAGCCGGAGCGGGCCTTCCTACGAGCAGTACTTC. The encoded protein is CASSRSGPSYEQYF.

This clonotype has just a few counts. This rearrangement joins TRBV6-5 to TRBJ1-5, with unresolved D. The germline V gene has CDR1 MNHEY and CDR2 SVGAGI. V lost 0 bases and J 4 bases, leaving 10 bases between the germline ends. The CDR3 contains 15 residues. This CDR3 reads CASSYSAAGNQPQHF. DNA of the CDR3: TGTGCCAGCAGTTACTCGGCGGCAGGAAATCAGCCCCAGCATTTT.

This clonotype was counted at least ten times. The chain uses TRBV7-2 and TRBJ2-5, with TRBD2 identical over 7 bases. Germline CDR1 SGHTA, CDR2 FQGNSA. V trimming: 5 bases; J trimming: 5 bases; junction bases outside the gene matches: 17. CDR3 length: 17 residues. The chain's CDR3 is CASSGGGRSGSLETQYF. CDR3 nucleotides: TGTGCCAGCAGCGGGGGGGGACGTTCGGGTAGTTTGGAGACCCAGTACTTC.

The chain uses TRBV6-6 and TRBJ2-7, with D perhaps given as TRBD1 or TRBD2 (6 bases each). CDR1 and CDR2 from the germline V gene are MNHNY and SVGAGI (reference sequence). This CDR3 has 13 amino acids. V dropped 4 bases and J dropped 6 bases, with 13 bases sitting between them. CDR3 protein: CASSFGGLFEQYV. The DNA for the CDR3 is TGTGCCAGCAGTTTTGGGGGGCTTTTCGAGCAGTACGTC.

J is TRBJ2-4 and V is TRBV6-5, with 8 bases fitting TRBD1. The V segment lost 2 bases and the J segment 1 base; nucleotides outside the gene matches: 10. Per the germline V gene, CDR1 is MNHEY and CDR2 is SVGAGI. This CDR3 is built from 18 residues. This CDR3 reads CASSYGRGRFEAKNIQYF. DNA of the CDR3: TGTGCCAGCAGTTACGGCAGGGGGCGGTTTGAGGCCAAAAACATTCAGTACTTC.

The chain recombines TRBV7-3 with TRBJ2-2; TRBD2 aligns across 7 bases. The V gene end was trimmed by 5 bases and the J gene end by 4 bases; junction bases not matched to a gene: 10. The CDR3 length is 16 residues. Germline CDR1 and CDR2: SGHTA and FQGTGA. The CDR3, as DNA: TGTGCCAGCAGCCTTGTGGCTAGCGGACTCACCGGGGAGCTGTTTTTT. This codes for CASSLVASGLTGELFF. The full variable domain, rest sourced from reference TRBV7-3 and TRBJ2-2, is GAGVSQTPSNKVTEKGKYVELRCDPISGHTALYWYRQSLGQGPEFLIYFQGTGAADDSGLPNDRFFAVRPEGSVSTLKIQRTERGDSAVYLCASSLVASGLTGELFFGEGSRLTVL.

This clonotype was seen more than once but under ten times. The rearrangement uses TRBV27 and TRBJ2-2, with no clear D. Trimming took 0 bases from V and 4 from J, leaving 18 bases between them. CDR3 length: 18 amino acids. The germline CDR1 and CDR2 sequences are MNHEY and SMNVEV (reference sequence). Here the CDR3 reads CASSLSNFGRAITGELFF. In DNA, the CDR3 is TGTGCCAGCAGTTTATCGAATTTCGGTAGGGCTATCACCGGGGAGCTGTTTTTT.

The chain carries TRBV27 and TRBJ2-1; 11 bases fit TRBD2. The CDR3 sequence is 15 residues long. Germline-derived CDR1 and CDR2 are MNHEY and SMNVEV (reference sequence). After removal of 2 bases from V and 6 bases from J, the junction contained 3 bases not matched to a gene. CDR3 region: CASSLVSGRANEQFF. DNA of the CDR3: TGTGCCAGCAGTTTAGTTAGCGGGAGGGCCAATGAGCAGTTCTTC.

There are many counts of this clonotype. J is TRBJ2-1 and V is TRBV7-2; 14 bases agree with TRBD2. This CDR3 is built from 18 residues. J was trimmed by 8 bases and V by 3 bases; bases with no gene match: 12. The V gene's germline CDR1 is SGHTA and CDR2 FQGNSA. Here the CDR3 DNA reads TGTGCCAGCAGCTTCGTCCCGGGACTAGCGGGAGCTTTGGATGAGCAGTTCTTC. Translating it yields CASSFVPGLAGALDEQFF.

V usage is TRBV7-4 and J usage is TRBJ2-1; TRBD2 matches at 7 bases. J gave up 9 bases and V 10 bases, and 9 bases lay outside the gene matches. Germline loops: CDR1 SGHVT, CDR2 SQSDAQ. This CDR3 is 12 amino acids long. CDR3 in amino acids: CATSREQGEQFF. The CDR3 region has the DNA TGTGCCACCTCGCGGGAGCAGGGTGAGCAGTTCTTC.

The chain links TRBV6-2 or TRBV6-3 to TRBJ1-2; possibly TRBD1 for D (5 bases). Trimming took 6 bases from V and 3 from J, leaving 17 bases between them. This CDR3 contains 15 residues. Germline CDR1 is MNHEY and CDR2 is SVGEGT. The CDR3 DNA reads as TGTGCCAGCAGCTCCCACCATGACAGCTACTATGGCTACACCTTC. Translating it yields CASSSHHDSYYGYTF.

V is TRBV6-6 and J is TRBJ1-1; D ambiguous. Germline CDR1 reads MNHNY; CDR2 reads SVGAGI (reference sequence). The CDR3 is 14 amino acids. The germline V and J ends were trimmed by 0 bases and 1 base, with 6 bases remaining between them. The CDR3 DNA reads TGTGCCAGCAGTTACTCGAATGCGAACACTGAAGCTTTCTTT. It yields the protein CASSYSNANTEAFF.

A note on this clonotype: One end of the junction is discordant with germline, which a read error may explain. This rearrangement joins TRBV6-6 to TRBJ2-4, with 9 bases aligning to TRBD1. Germline V gene sequence: CDR1 MNHNY, CDR2 SVGAGI (reference sequence). The CDR3 extends over 16 amino acids. This chain's CDR3 is CASRIGQGLTKDIQYF. The CDR3 DNA reads TGTGCCAGCAGGATTGGACAGGGGCTGACCAAAGACATTCAGTACTTC.

The chain employs TRBV25-1 and TRBJ2-3, with D unclear. Germline CDR1 and CDR2: MGHDK and SYGVNS. With 4 bases removed from V and 2 bases from J, the gap between germline ends came to 16 bases. The CDR3 contains 16 residues. This CDR3 is CASSGWPQEDTDTQYF. The CDR3 DNA reads as TGTGCCAGCAGTGGATGGCCGCAGGAAGACACAGATACGCAGTATTTT.

The chain is built from TRBV6-1 and TRBJ2-2; no clear D. V shed 5 bases and J shed 6 bases, with 7 bases lying between them. This CDR3 has 12 amino acids. Germline V gene lookup returns CDR1 MNHNS and CDR2 SASEGT. Written as DNA, the CDR3 is TGTGCCAGCAGTTATTTTTCCGGGGAGCTGTTTTTT. This encodes CASSYFSGELFF.

By proportion, this clonotype is medium-sized. V gene TRBV7-2 combines with J gene TRBJ2-7; 8 bases line up with TRBD2. In germline, CDR1 is SGHTA, CDR2 FQGNSA. Trimming took 5 bases from V and 6 from J; bases not matched to a gene: 9. This CDR3 has 14 amino acids. DNA of the CDR3: TGTGCCAGCAGCACCGGGACTAGGACACTCGAGCAGTACTTC. Protein: CASSTGTRTLEQYF.